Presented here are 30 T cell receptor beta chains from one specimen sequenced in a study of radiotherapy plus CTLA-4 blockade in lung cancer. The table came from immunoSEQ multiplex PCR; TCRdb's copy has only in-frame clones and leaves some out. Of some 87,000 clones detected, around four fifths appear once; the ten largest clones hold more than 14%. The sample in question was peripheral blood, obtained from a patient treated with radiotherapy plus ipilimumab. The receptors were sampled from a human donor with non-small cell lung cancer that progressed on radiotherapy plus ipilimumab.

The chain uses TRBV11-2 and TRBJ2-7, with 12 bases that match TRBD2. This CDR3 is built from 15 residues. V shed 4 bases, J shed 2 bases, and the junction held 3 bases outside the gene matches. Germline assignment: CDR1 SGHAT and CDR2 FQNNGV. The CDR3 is CASSWTSGETYEQYF. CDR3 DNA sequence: TGTGCCAGCAGCTGGACTAGCGGGGAGACCTACGAGCAGTACTTC.

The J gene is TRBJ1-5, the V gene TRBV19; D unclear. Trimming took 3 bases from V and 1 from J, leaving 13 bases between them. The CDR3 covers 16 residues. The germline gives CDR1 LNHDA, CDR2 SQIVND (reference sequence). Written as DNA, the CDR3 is TGTGCCAGTAGTATCTGGCCCCGATTAAGCAATCAGCCCCAGCATTTT. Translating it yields CASSIWPRLSNQPQHF.

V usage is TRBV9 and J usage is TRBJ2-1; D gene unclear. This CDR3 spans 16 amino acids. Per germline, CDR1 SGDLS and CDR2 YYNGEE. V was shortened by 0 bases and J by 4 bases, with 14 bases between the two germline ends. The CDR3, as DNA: TGTGCCAGCAGCGTAGCCGGGTCCCCTACATACAATGAGCAGTTCTTC. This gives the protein CASSVAGSPTYNEQFF. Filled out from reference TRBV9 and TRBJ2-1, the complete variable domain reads DSGVTQTPKHLITATGQRVTLRCSPRSGDLSVYWYQQSLDQGLQFLIQYYNGEERAKGNILERFSAQQFPDLHSELNLSSLELGDSALYFCASSVAGSPTYNEQFFGPGTRLTVL.

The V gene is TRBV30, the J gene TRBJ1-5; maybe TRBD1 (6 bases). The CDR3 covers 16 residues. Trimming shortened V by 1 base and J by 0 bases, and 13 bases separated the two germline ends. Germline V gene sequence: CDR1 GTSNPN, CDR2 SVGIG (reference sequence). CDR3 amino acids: CAWSGGGGSSNQPQHF. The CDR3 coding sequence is TGTGCCTGGAGTGGGGGAGGGGGGAGTAGCAATCAGCCCCAGCATTTT.

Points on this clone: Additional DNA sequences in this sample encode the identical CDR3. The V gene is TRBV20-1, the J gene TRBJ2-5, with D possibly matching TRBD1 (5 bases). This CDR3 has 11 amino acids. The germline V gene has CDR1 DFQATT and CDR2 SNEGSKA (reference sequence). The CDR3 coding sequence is TGCAGCGCCAGGGCACAAGAGACCCAGTACTTC. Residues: CSARAQETQYF.

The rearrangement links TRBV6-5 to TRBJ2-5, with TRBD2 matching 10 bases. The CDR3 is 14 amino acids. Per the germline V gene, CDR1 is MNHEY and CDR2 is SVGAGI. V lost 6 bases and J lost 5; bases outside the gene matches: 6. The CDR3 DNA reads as TGTGCCAGCAGACGACCGGGACTAGCGGAGACCCAGTACTTC. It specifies CASRRPGLAETQYF.

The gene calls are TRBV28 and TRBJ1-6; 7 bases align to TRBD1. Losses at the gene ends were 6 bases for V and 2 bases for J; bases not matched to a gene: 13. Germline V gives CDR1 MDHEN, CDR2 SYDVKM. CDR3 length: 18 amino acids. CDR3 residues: CASSPGQSSVAYNSPLHF. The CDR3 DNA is TGTGCCAGCAGCCCGGGACAGTCAAGCGTGGCCTATAATTCACCCCTCCACTTT.

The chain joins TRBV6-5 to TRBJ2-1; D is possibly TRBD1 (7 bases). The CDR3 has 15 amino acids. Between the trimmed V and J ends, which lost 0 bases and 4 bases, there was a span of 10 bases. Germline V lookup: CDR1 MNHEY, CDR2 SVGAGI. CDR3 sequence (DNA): TGTGCCAGCAGTTACTCGCGGGACAGTTACAATGAGCAGTTCTTC. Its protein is CASSYSRDSYNEQFF.

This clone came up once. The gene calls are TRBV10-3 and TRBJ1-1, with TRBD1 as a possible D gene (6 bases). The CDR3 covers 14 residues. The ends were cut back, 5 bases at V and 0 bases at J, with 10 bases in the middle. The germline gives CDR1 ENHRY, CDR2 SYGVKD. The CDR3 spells CAISRGQVNTEAFF. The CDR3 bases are TGTGCCATCAGTAGGGGACAAGTGAACACTGAAGCTTTCTTT.

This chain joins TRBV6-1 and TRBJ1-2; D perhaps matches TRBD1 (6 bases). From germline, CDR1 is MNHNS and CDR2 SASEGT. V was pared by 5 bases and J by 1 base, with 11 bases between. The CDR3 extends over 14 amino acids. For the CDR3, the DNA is TGTGCCAGCAGTTGGGGGCCTGTTAACTATGGCTACACCTTC. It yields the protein CASSWGPVNYGYTF.

The CDR3 reads CASSLGLGEKLFF. The CDR3 DNA follows: TGTGCCAGCAGCTTAGGTCTCGGGGAAAAACTGTTTTTT. The chain uses TRBV7-2 and TRBJ1-4; D is ambiguous. The V end lost 1 base, the J end lost 8 bases, and 8 bases lay between the germline ends. CDR1 is SGHTA and CDR2 is FQGNSA in the germline V gene. The CDR3 contains 13 residues. Drawing the rest from reference TRBV7-2 and TRBJ1-4, the complete variable domain is GAGVSQSPSNKVTEKGKDVELRCDPISGHTALYWYRQSLGQGLEFLIYFQGNSAPDKSGLPSDRFSAERTGGSVSTLTIQRTQQEDSAVYLCASSLGLGEKLFFGSGTQLSVL.

CDR3 sequence (DNA): TGTGCCAGCAGCTTAGCGGGAGCAGGGCCCACAGATACGCAGTATTTT. This sequence encodes CASSLAGAGPTDTQYF. V gene TRBV7-2 combines with J gene TRBJ2-3; perhaps D is TRBD1 or TRBD2 (5 bases each). The CDR3 spans 16 residues. V lost 0 bases and J lost 2, with 12 bases in between. Looked up from germline, CDR1 is SGHTA and CDR2 is FQGNSA.

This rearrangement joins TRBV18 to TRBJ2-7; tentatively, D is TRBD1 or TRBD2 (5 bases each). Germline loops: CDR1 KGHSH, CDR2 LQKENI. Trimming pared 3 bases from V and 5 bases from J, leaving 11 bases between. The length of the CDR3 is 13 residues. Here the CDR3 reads CASSPSGRDEQYF. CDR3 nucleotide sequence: TGTGCCAGCTCACCCTCGGGGCGAGACGAGCAGTACTTC. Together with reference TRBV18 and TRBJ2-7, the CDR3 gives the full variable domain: NAGVMQNPRHLVRRRGQEARLRCSPMKGHSHVYWYRQLPEEGLKFMVYLQKENIIDESGMPKERFSAEFPKEGPSILRIQQVVRGDSAAYFCASSPSGRDEQYFGPGTRLTVT.

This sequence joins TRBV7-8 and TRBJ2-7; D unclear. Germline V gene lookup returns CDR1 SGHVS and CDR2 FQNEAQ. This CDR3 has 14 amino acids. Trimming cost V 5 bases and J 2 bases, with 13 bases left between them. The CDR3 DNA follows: TGTGCCAGCAGCCTGAGAGAAGCGACCTACGAGCAGTACTTC. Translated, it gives CASSLREATYEQYF.

This chain's CDR3 is CASSPTGGPIETQYF. CDR3 in DNA: TGTGCCAGCAGCCCCACGGGGGGGCCGATAGAGACCCAGTACTTC. The chain joins TRBV14 to TRBJ2-5, with 8 bases matching TRBD2. The CDR3 extends over 15 amino acids. V was clipped by 4 bases and J by 4 bases; unmatched bases: 8. Looked up from germline, CDR1 is SGHDN and CDR2 is FVKESK.

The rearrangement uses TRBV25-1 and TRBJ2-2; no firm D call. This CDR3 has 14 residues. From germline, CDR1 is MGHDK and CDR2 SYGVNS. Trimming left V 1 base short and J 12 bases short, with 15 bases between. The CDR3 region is CASSESARMRKLFF. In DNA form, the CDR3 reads TGTGCCAGCAGTGAATCGGCTCGAATGAGGAAGCTGTTTTTT.

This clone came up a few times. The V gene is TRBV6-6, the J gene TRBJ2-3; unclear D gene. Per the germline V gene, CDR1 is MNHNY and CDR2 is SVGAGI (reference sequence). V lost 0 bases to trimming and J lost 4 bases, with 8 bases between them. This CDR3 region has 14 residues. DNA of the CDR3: TGTGCCAGCAGTTACTCGAGCGTTGCAGATACGCAGTATTTT. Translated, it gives CASSYSSVADTQYF.

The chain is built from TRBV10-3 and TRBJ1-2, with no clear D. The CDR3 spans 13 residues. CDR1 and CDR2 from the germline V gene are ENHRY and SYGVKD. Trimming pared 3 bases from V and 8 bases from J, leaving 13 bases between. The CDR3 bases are TGTGCCATCAGTGACCTTTACAGAAGAGGCTACACCTTC. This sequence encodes CAISDLYRRGYTF.

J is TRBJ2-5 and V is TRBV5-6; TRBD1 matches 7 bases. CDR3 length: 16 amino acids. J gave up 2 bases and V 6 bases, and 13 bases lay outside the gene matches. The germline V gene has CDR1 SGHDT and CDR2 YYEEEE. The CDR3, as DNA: TGTGCCAGCAAAAATTCCGGGACAGAGTTACAAGAGACCCAGTACTTC. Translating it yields CASKNSGTELQETQYF.

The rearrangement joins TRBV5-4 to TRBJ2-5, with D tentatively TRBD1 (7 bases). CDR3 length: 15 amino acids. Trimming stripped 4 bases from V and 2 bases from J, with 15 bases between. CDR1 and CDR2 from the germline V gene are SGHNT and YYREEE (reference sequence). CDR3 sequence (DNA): TGTGCCAGCAGCCCGAGACAGGGACTTCAAGAGACCCAGTACTTC. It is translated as CASSPRQGLQETQYF.

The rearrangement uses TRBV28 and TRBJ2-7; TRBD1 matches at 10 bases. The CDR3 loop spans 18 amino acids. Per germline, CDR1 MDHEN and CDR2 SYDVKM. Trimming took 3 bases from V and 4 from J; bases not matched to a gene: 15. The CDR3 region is CASSFQKKPGQGRYEQYF. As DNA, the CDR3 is TGTGCCAGCAGTTTCCAAAAGAAACCGGGACAGGGGAGGTACGAGCAGTACTTC. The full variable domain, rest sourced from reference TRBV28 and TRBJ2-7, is DVKVTQSSRYLVKRTGEKVFLECVQDMDHENMFWYRQDPGLGLRLIYFSYDVKMKEKGDIPEGYSVSREKKERFSLILESASTNQTSMYLCASSFQKKPGQGRYEQYFGPGTRLTVT.

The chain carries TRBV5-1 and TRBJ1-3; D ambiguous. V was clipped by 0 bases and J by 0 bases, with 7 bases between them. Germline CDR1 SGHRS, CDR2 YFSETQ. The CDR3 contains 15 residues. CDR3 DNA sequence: TGCGCCAGCAGCTTGGCTGCAGCCTCTGGAAACACCATATATTTT. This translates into CASSLAAASGNTIYF.

CDR3 residues: CASRGPRGGMSEAFF. The CDR3 bases are TGTGCCAGCAGAGGGCCTCGCGGTGGAATGTCTGAAGCTTTCTTT. The chain joins TRBV6-5 to TRBJ1-1, with D unresolved. V lost 6 bases and J lost 6, with 20 bases in between. Germline V gene data show CDR1 as MNHEY and CDR2 as SVGAGI. The CDR3 extends over 15 amino acids.

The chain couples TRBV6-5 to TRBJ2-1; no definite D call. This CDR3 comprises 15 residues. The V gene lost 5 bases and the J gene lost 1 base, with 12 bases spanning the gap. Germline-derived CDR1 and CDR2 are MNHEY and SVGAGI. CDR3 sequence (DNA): TGTGCCAGCAGTCCCCGATGGAGTTCCTACAATGAGCAGTTCTTC. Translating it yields CASSPRWSSYNEQFF.

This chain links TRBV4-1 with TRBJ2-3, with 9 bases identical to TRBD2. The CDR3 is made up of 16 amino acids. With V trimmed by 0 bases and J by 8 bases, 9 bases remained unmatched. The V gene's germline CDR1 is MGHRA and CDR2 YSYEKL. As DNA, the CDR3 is TGCGCCAGCAGCCAAGACAAAAAACTAGCGGGCCTTACGCAGTATTTT. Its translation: CASSQDKKLAGLTQYF.

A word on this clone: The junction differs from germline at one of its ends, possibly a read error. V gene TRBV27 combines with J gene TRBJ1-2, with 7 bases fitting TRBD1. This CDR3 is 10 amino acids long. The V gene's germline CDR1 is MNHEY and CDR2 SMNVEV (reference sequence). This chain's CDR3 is CASSPRGQVF. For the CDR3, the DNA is TGTGCCAGCAGTCCTCGTGGACAGGTCTTC.

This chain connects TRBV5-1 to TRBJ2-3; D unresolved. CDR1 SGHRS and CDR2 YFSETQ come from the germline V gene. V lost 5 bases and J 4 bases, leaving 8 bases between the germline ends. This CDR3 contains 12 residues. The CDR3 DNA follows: TGCGCCAGCAGTGTATTGGCAGATACGCAGTATTTT. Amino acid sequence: CASSVLADTQYF.

The CDR3 reads CACSRYNEQFF. The CDR3 region has the DNA TGTGCCTGCAGCCGGTACAATGAGCAGTTCTTC. The gene calls are TRBV30 and TRBJ2-1; D ambiguous. This CDR3 contains 11 residues. Germline CDR1 GTSNPN, CDR2 SVGIG (reference sequence). Trimming left V 6 bases short and J 4 bases short, with 7 bases between. The whole variable domain, remainder taken from reference TRBV30 and TRBJ2-1, is SQTIHQWPATLVQPVGSPLSLECTVEGTSNPNLYWYRQAAGRGLQLLFYSVGIGQISSEVPQNLSASRPQDRQFILSSKKLLLSDSGFYLCACSRYNEQFFGPGTRLTVL.

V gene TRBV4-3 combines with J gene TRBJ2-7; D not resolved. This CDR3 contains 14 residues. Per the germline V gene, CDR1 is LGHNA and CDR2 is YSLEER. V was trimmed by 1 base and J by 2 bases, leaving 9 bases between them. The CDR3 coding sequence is TGCGCCAGCAGCCAAGTCGGGTTCCCCTACGAGCAGTACTTC. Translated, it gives CASSQVGFPYEQYF.

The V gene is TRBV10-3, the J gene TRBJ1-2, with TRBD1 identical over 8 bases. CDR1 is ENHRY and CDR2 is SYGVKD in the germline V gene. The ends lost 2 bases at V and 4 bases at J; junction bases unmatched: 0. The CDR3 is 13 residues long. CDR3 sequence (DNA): TGTGCCATCAGTGAGGACAGGGGCTATGGCTACACCTTC. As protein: CAISEDRGYGYTF.